A single sample is the source of the 11 T cell receptor beta chains below, sequenced in a study of post-analysis software for immune sequencing data. The TCR beta cDNA libraries carried unique molecular identifiers. TCRdb reanalysed the PCR reads using MiXCR and keeps one entry per CDR3 protein. The sample lists some 890,000 distinct CDR3 sequences; under 70% were seen once. For these TCRs, the target antigens are not known. General study results and limits: TRBV segments more frequent in patients than in controls numbered five and included TRBV5-6, TRBV5-1 and TRBV20-1.

The sequencing sample was made of blood. All receptors come from a girl between 5 and 17 years old with multiple sclerosis.

The chain recombines TRBV29-1 with TRBJ1-2; the D is unclear. This CDR3 has 14 amino acids. Germline loops: CDR1 SQVTM, CDR2 ANQGSEA. The ends were cut back, 2 bases at V and 4 bases at J, with 14 bases in the middle. CDR3: CSVEWARIPYGYTF. Written as DNA, the CDR3 is TGCAGCGTTGAATGGGCCCGGATCCCCTATGGCTACACCTTC. The full variable domain, completed using reference TRBV29-1 and TRBJ1-2, is SAVISQKPSRDICQRGTSLTIQCQVDSQVTMMFWYRQQPGQSLTLIATANQGSEATYESGFVIDKFPISRPNLTFSTLTVSNMSPEDSSIYLCSVEWARIPYGYTFGSGTRLTVV.

This chain connects TRBV5-1 to TRBJ2-1, with TRBD1 matching 10 bases. The germline V gene has CDR1 SGHRS and CDR2 YFSETQ. V shed 4 bases and J 7 bases; nucleotides not matched to a gene: 5. This CDR3 spans 14 amino acids. The CDR3 sequence is CASSNGQGGNEQFF. The CDR3 DNA is TGCGCCAGCAGCAACGGACAGGGGGGGAATGAGCAGTTCTTC.

The rearrangement uses TRBV7-9 and TRBJ2-7, with D possibly called TRBD1 or TRBD2 (5 bases each). V was trimmed by 4 bases and J by 6 bases, leaving 16 bases between them. The germline gives CDR1 SEHNR, CDR2 FQNEAQ (reference sequence). This CDR3 comprises 14 residues. The CDR3 nucleotides read TGTGCCAGCAGCTCCCGGAATCAGGGAGCCGAGCAGTACTTC. Translation: CASSSRNQGAEQYF.

The chain joins TRBV10-3 to TRBJ2-7; weak D call: TRBD1 (7 bases). This CDR3 spans 15 amino acids. V was clipped by 0 bases and J by 2 bases, with 11 bases between them. CDR1 ENHRY and CDR2 SYGVKD come from the germline V gene. CDR3 protein: CAISESGGGPYEQYF. CDR3 in DNA: TGTGCCATCAGTGAGTCAGGAGGGGGCCCCTACGAGCAGTACTTC.

V gene TRBV10-3 combines with J gene TRBJ2-4, with 7 bases identical to TRBD1. Judging by the DNA end, TRBJ2-7 fits better; the J call may be wrong. Germline CDR1 ENHRY, CDR2 SYGVKD. This CDR3 comprises 14 residues. The CDR3 sequence is CAISEASSGGEQYF. In nucleotides, the CDR3 is TGTGCCATCAGTGAGGCCTCCTCAGGGGGCGAGCAGTACTTC.

The V call is TRBV5-1, the J call TRBJ2-4; D is unresolved. The length of the CDR3 is 17 residues. Trimming removed 0 bases from V and 0 bases from J, with 13 bases in between. CDR1 is SGHRS, CDR2 YFSETQ, per germline. CDR3 sequence: CASSLAEGQVAKNIQYF. The CDR3 DNA is TGCGCCAGCAGCTTGGCCGAAGGGCAGGTAGCCAAAAACATTCAGTACTTC.

The table lists this clonotype with a few counts. V gene TRBV12-3 or TRBV12-4 combines with J gene TRBJ2-1, with 8 bases that match TRBD2. V trimming: 7 bases; J trimming: 2 bases; junction bases outside the gene matches: 10. This CDR3 region has 16 residues. In nucleotides, the CDR3 is TGTGCCAGCACCAAACAGGCGGGAGGCCCCTACAATGAGCAGTTCTTC. Encoded protein: CASTKQAGGPYNEQFF.

The J gene is TRBJ2-4, the V gene TRBV12-3 or TRBV12-4, with 10 nucleotides matching TRBD2. This CDR3 spans 14 amino acids. The V segment lost 8 bases and the J segment 6 bases; nucleotides outside the gene matches: 7. CDR3 region: CASAFWTSGNIQYF. The CDR3 nucleotides read TGTGCCAGCGCCTTCTGGACTAGCGGAAACATTCAGTACTTC.

V usage is TRBV7-8 and J usage is TRBJ2-1; 9 bases align to TRBD2. The CDR3 is 17 amino acids. Per germline, CDR1 SGHVS and CDR2 FQNEAQ. With V trimmed by 5 bases and J by 4 bases, 12 bases remained unmatched. CDR3 sequence (DNA): TGTGCCAGCAGCGAATCGGAGACTAGCGGCCTATACAATGAGCAGTTCTTC. This codes for CASSESETSGLYNEQFF.

In this sample, this clonotype turned up a few times. This sequence joins TRBV11-3 and TRBJ2-6; maybe TRBD2 (5 bases). V shed 2 bases and J shed 0 bases, with 8 bases lying between them. CDR3 length: 16 residues. CDR1 is SGHNT, CDR2 YENEEA, per germline. Here the CDR3 DNA reads TGTGCCAGCAGCTTATTTGGGAGCTCTGGGGCCAACGTCCTGACTTTC. Protein: CASSLFGSSGANVLTF.

CDR3 loop: CASSQAAWGISGNEQFF. CDR3 in DNA: TGTGCCAGCAGCCAAGCGGCCTGGGGAATATCGGGCAATGAGCAGTTCTTC. The rearrangement uses TRBV3-1 and TRBJ2-1, with unresolved D. V shed 1 base and J shed 6 bases, with 19 bases lying between them. The CDR3 spans 17 residues. The V gene's germline CDR1 is LGHDT and CDR2 YNNKEL (reference sequence).